This is a list of T cell receptor beta chains from one sample in a study of human T cells and chemical hapten exposure. MiXCR, applied by TCRdb to the RACE reads, yields one record per CDR3 protein. The table includes about 160,000 distinct CDR3 sequences, around a quarter detected once. The sequencing used whole blood, collected in connection with sensitization to the hapten diphenylcyclopropenone (DPC). These TCRs come from a woman in her late teens or twenties with alopecia areata. Some clones in this sample may be carry-over from other donors' samples. The CDR3 runs from the conserved cysteine through the conserved F or W. D genes are given only for firm matches. Not every row has a clone size; where given, it reads once, few, many or a size class.

TRBV12-3/TRBV12-4	TRBJ1-6	NA	14	NA	TGTGCCAGCAGTGTGGGCTCCTATAATTCACCCCTCCACTTT	CASSVGSYNSPLHF
TRBV20-1	TRBJ2-1	few	20	TRBD2	TGCAGTGCTAGATTGTTCCGGACTAGCGGGCCGGCTAGCTCCTACAATGAGCAGTTCTTC	CSARLFRTSGPASSYNEQFF
TRBV7-2	TRBJ1-1	few	16	TRBD1	TGTGCCAGCAATCTACAGGGGGCGAGTGGACACACTGAAGCTTTCTTT	CASNLQGASGHTEAFF
TRBV4-1	TRBJ1-5	NA	16	TRBD1	TGCGCCAGCAGCCATATTAGTACAGGGGGCGGTCAGCCCCAGCATTTT	CASSHISTGGGQPQHF
TRBV27	TRBJ2-6	few	15	TRBD2	TGTGCCAGCATGTCGGGGGGATCTGGGGCCAACGTCCTGACTTTC	CASMSGGSGANVLTF
TRBV20-1	TRBJ1-2	few	12	TRBD1	TGCAGTGCTAGGGACAGGGCGGATGGCTACACCTTC	CSARDRADGYTF
TRBV6-2/TRBV6-3	TRBJ1-1	many	13	NA	TGTGCCAGCAGTGATCCAGGGAGAACTGAAGCTTTCTTT	CASSDPGRTEAFF
TRBV20-1	TRBJ2-3	NA	17	NA	TGCAGTGCTAGAGATAACCTCCGTCGCCCTAGCACAGAAACGCAGTATTTT	CSARDNLRRPSTETQYF
TRBV5-1	TRBJ2-1	few	14	TRBD2	TGCGCCAGCAGCTTGGGCGGGAGTGAAAATGAGCAGTTCTTC	CASSLGGSENEQFF
TRBV9	TRBJ2-3	NA	14	NA	TGTGCCAGCAGCCCCTCAATAGGCACAGATACGCAGTATTTT	CASSPSIGTDTQYF
TRBV29-1	TRBJ1-1	few	11	NA	TGCAGCGTTGAAGGCAGGGGCGAGGCTTTCTTT	CSVEGRGEAFF
TRBV20-1	TRBJ2-5	NA	14	NA	TGCAGTGCTAGAGGTGGCAAGGATCTCGAGACCCAGTACTTC	CSARGGKDLETQYF
TRBV9	TRBJ1-5	NA	15	TRBD1	TGTGCCAGCAGCGTGGGGACAGGCGAGGATCAGCCCCAGCATTTT	CASSVGTGEDQPQHF
TRBV24-1	TRBJ2-7	few	13	NA	TGTGCCACCAGTGAGACCACAGGGCGGGAGCAGTACTTC	CATSETTGREQYF
TRBV18	TRBJ1-1	NA	14	TRBD1	TGTGCCAGCTCGCAGACAGGGCAGTACACTGAAGCTTTCTTT	CASSQTGQYTEAFF
TRBV4-3	TRBJ1-6	NA	15	TRBD1	TGCGCCAGCAGCCAAGGACCAGGGGGCGCGTCACCCCTCCACTTT	CASSQGPGGASPLHF
TRBV28	TRBJ2-7	few	15	TRBD1	TGTGCCAGCAGTCCCCGGACAGGGGGAAACTACGAGCAGTACTTC	CASSPRTGGNYEQYF
TRBV9	TRBJ2-7	NA	14	NA	TGTGCCAGCAGCGTAGGGAGCACCGCCTACGAGCAGTACTTC	CASSVGSTAYEQYF
TRBV20-1	TRBJ1-3	few	15	TRBD1	TGCAGTGCTAGAGACCAGACAGGGTCCGGAAACACCATATATTTT	CSARDQTGSGNTIYF
TRBV10-2	TRBJ2-6	many	16	NA	TGCGCCAGCAGTGAGTCGGGGGGCTCTGGGGCCAACGTCCTGACTTTC	CASSESGGSGANVLTF
TRBV6-4	TRBJ2-2	NA	16	TRBD2	TGTGCCAGCAGTGCCGGGACTAGCGGGGTCCCCGGGGAGCTGTTTTTT	CASSAGTSGVPGELFF
TRBV12-3/TRBV12-4	TRBJ1-2	NA	14	NA	TGTGCCAGCAGTTTAGGACGGACGTCGAGCGGCTACACCTTC	CASSLGRTSSGYTF
TRBV2	TRBJ1-1	NA	11	NA	TGTGCCAGCAAAGGGAACACTGAAGCTTTCTTT	CASKGNTEAFF